These 13 T cell receptor beta chains were sequenced from one sample in a study of T cells in Graves' hyperthyroidism and ophthalmopathy. Amplification of TCR beta CDR3 regions used RNA as the template. First-round RT-PCR targeting the TCR CDR3 was performed with the HTBI primer set. TCRdb passed the multiplex PCR reads through MiXCR, listing each CDR3 protein once. The sample consists of under 400,000 distinct CDR3 sequences, about 15% of them appearing once. Input material: blood. The source of these receptors is a woman aged 55-69 years with Graves' hyperthyroidism.

This clonotype appeared many times. J is TRBJ2-1 and V is TRBV7-3; no definite D call. The germline V gene encodes CDR1 SGHTA and CDR2 FQGTGA. V was clipped by 0 bases and J by 3 bases, with 9 bases between them. This CDR3 is built from 15 residues. The CDR3 here is CASSLTFGSYNEQFF. The CDR3 DNA sequence: TGTGCCAGCAGCTTAACGTTCGGCAGCTACAATGAGCAGTTCTTC.

The table lists this clonotype with many counts. The chain is built from TRBV18 and TRBJ2-4; D unclear. CDR1 is KGHSH and CDR2 is LQKENI in the germline V gene. The CDR3 length is 11 residues. The V and J ends lost 8 bases and 1 base respectively, with 3 bases between them. CDR3 bases: TGTGCCAGCGGCGCCAAAAACATTCAGTACTTC. Translation: CASGAKNIQYF.

This clonotype occurred many times. This chain uses TRBV15 with TRBJ2-5, with a tentative D call TRBD1 (6 bases). Germline-derived CDR1 and CDR2 are LNHNV and YYDKDF (reference sequence). The CDR3 length is 14 residues. V gave up 2 bases and J gave up 5 bases, with 12 bases separating them. In DNA form, the CDR3 reads TGTGCCACCAGCAGATCAGGACAGAAGGAGACCCAGTACTTC. Translated, it gives CATSRSGQKETQYF.

This clonotype was recorded at least ten times. The chain couples TRBV28 to TRBJ1-2; D call uncertain. The ends were cut back, 4 bases at V and 3 bases at J, with 15 bases in the middle. The germline V gene has CDR1 MDHEN and CDR2 SYDVKM. The length of the CDR3 is 15 residues. The CDR3 sequence: CASSSLGGRHYGYTF. The CDR3 DNA reads TGTGCCAGCAGTTCTTTAGGAGGGCGCCACTATGGCTACACCTTC.

This clonotype came up many times. The V call is TRBV7-9, the J call TRBJ1-5; D is unresolved. V lost 6 bases, J lost 2 bases, and 8 bases lay in between. This CDR3 region has 13 residues. Germline V gene data show CDR1 as SEHNR and CDR2 as FQNEAQ (reference sequence). The CDR3 DNA is TGTGCCAGCAGTCAAATGGGCAATCAGCCCCAGCATTTT. It codes for CASSQMGNQPQHF. Full variable domain (remainder filled in from reference TRBV7-9 and TRBJ1-5): DTGVSQNPRHKITKRGQNVTFRCDPISEHNRLYWYRQTLGQGPEFLTYFQNEAQLEKSRLLSDRFSAERPKGSFSTLEIQRTEQGDSAMYLCASSQMGNQPQHFGDGTRLSIL.

This clonotype was observed at least ten times. This sequence joins TRBV29-1 and TRBJ2-1, with TRBD2 as a possible D gene (6 bases). The ends were cut back, 7 bases at V and 2 bases at J, with 24 bases in the middle. The V gene's germline CDR1 is SQVTM and CDR2 ANQGSEA. The CDR3 sequence is 17 residues long. The CDR3 spells CSAPGHMAGLAYNEQFF. The CDR3 DNA reads TGCAGCGCCCCCGGGCATATGGCGGGATTAGCCTACAATGAGCAGTTCTTC.

This clonotype came up many times. The rearrangement links TRBV30 to TRBJ2-5; 9 nucleotides agree with TRBD2. The CDR3 covers 14 residues. After removal of 3 bases from V and 1 base from J, the junction contained 3 bases not matched to a gene. Germline V gives CDR1 GTSNPN, CDR2 SVGIG (reference sequence). The CDR3 region has the DNA TGTGCCTGGAGCAGCGGGGGGATCCAAGAGACCCAGTACTTC. This gives the protein CAWSSGGIQETQYF.

This clonotype was seen at least ten times. The chain employs TRBV3-1 and TRBJ2-5, with a possible D match to TRBD2 (6 bases). There are 13 residues in the CDR3. Germline assignment: CDR1 LGHDT and CDR2 YNNKEL (reference sequence). The V end was cut by 1 base, the J end by 5 bases, with 8 bases between. CDR3 loop: CASSQVGRETQYF. The CDR3 coding sequence is TGTGCCAGCAGCCAAGTTGGGAGGGAGACCCAGTACTTC.

This clonotype was counted a few times. V gene TRBV10-3 combines with J gene TRBJ2-3, with TRBD1 as a possible D gene (6 bases). Germline CDR1 is ENHRY and CDR2 is SYGVKD. CDR3 length equals 15 residues. V dropped 6 bases and J dropped 0 bases, with 13 bases sitting between them. The CDR3 reads CAIRGAASSTDTQYF. The CDR3 coding sequence is TGTGCCATCAGGGGGGCTGCCTCTAGCACAGATACGCAGTATTTT.

The chain links TRBV29-1 to TRBJ2-7; possibly TRBD1 for D (6 bases). The germline V and J ends were trimmed by 4 bases and 7 bases, with 11 bases remaining between them. In germline, CDR1 is SQVTM, CDR2 ANQGSEA. The CDR3 is 11 residues long. CDR3 DNA: TGCAGCGTTGGGACCGACAGGGAGCAGTACTTC. Its protein is CSVGTDREQYF.

Comments on this clonotype: A clone one base away is much larger, so this may be a read error. This chain joins TRBV28 and TRBJ1-1; TRBD1 matches 10 bases. The CDR3 runs 16 residues. CDR1 and CDR2 from the germline V gene are MDHEN and SYDVKM. After removal of 6 bases from V and 4 bases from J, the junction contained 11 bases not matched to a gene. The CDR3 DNA follows: TGTGCCAGCAGCCCTTATAGGACAGGGGGAAGCACTGAAGCTTTCTTT. Residues: CASSPYRTGGSTEAFF.

There are many counts of this clonotype. The chain uses TRBV4-1 and TRBJ1-4; D call uncertain. Trimming took 4 bases from V and 3 from J, leaving 9 bases between them. CDR3 size: 14 residues. Germline CDR1 MGHRA, CDR2 YSYEKL. CDR3 loop: CASSPPMANEKLFF. As DNA, the CDR3 is TGCGCCAGCAGCCCACCTATGGCTAATGAAAAACTGTTTTTT.

V usage is TRBV19 and J usage is TRBJ2-7; 12 positions agree with TRBD1. CDR3 length: 16 amino acids. CDR1 is LNHDA and CDR2 is SQIVND in the germline V gene (reference sequence). V gave up 6 bases and J gave up 4 bases; unmatched junction bases: 10. For the CDR3, the DNA is TGTGCCAGTAGCTCTACTGGGACAGGGGGCGGATACGAGCAGTACTTC. Amino acid sequence: CASSSTGTGGGYEQYF.